This TCR beta chain emerged from a study of shared clonotypes between healthy human individuals. Clones were sequenced by immunoSEQ multiplex PCR, and TCRdb holds only the in-frame ones, with some missing. The table lists about 480,000 clones, about 80% of them singletons. CDR3 size: 12 residues. General study findings and limits: Collection of samples was limited to blood; tissue repertoires likely differ.

Concerning this clone itself: Its target is unknown.

The origin of this receptor is a woman in her forties in good health. Some clones in this sample may be carry-over from other donors' samples. The chain uses TRBV23-1 and TRBJ2-7; perhaps TRBD1 as D (6 bases). TRBV23-1 is identified as an open reading frame with a role that is uncertain. The sequencing input was PBMCs. CDR3 sequence: CTPGQGHWEQYF. CDR3 in DNA: TGCACTCCAGGGCAGGGGCACTGGGAGCAGTACTTC.